This is a list of T cell receptor beta chains from one sample in a study of early T cells in non-severe SARS-CoV-2 infection. TCRdb re-derived calls from the 5' RACE reads in MiXCR, one entry per CDR3 protein. The table lists roughly 34,000 distinct CDR3 sequences, 4.7% of them singletons, with just under 8% in the top ten. Input material: whole blood. The receptor set was obtained from an adult who was a healthcare worker with PCR-confirmed SARS-CoV-2 infection or an uninfected control (not recorded which). Both conserved end residues are part of each CDR3.

v_gene: TRBV18; j_gene: TRBJ1-1; CDR3aa: CASSPRAGLNTEAFF
v_gene: TRBV7-3; j_gene: TRBJ2-5; CDR3aa: CASSPDRQETQYF
v_gene: TRBV12-3/TRBV12-4; j_gene: TRBJ2-7; CDR3aa: CASSGDSFNYEQYF
v_gene: TRBV18; j_gene: TRBJ2-1; CDR3aa: CASSPLGGTANNEQFF
v_gene: TRBV7-2; j_gene: TRBJ1-2; CDR3aa: CASSSGGYGYTF
v_gene: TRBV25-1; j_gene: TRBJ2-2; CDR3aa: CATQRGGANTGELFF
v_gene: TRBV30; j_gene: TRBJ2-7; CDR3aa: CAWSVDVNYEQYF
v_gene: TRBV28; j_gene: TRBJ1-5; CDR3aa: CASLRRGSNQPQHF
v_gene: TRBV7-2; j_gene: TRBJ2-7; CDR3aa: CASRGGTDYYEQYF
v_gene: TRBV28; j_gene: TRBJ1-2; CDR3aa: CASSPGTGSDLYGYTF
v_gene: TRBV5-5; j_gene: TRBJ1-1; CDR3aa: CASSHPTGGTEAFF
v_gene: TRBV5-5; j_gene: TRBJ1-5; CDR3aa: CASSFPGSNQPQHF
v_gene: TRBV6-6; j_gene: TRBJ2-4; CDR3aa: CASTPGQRPGAKNIQYF
v_gene: TRBV11-1; j_gene: TRBJ2-5; CDR3aa: CASSFDRPSQETQYF
v_gene: TRBV4-1; j_gene: TRBJ1-2; CDR3aa: CASMDGNYGYTF
v_gene: TRBV25-1; j_gene: TRBJ1-6; CDR3aa: CASSEYVTYSPLHF
v_gene: TRBV7-9; j_gene: TRBJ1-5; CDR3aa: CASSQTGGNQPQHF
v_gene: TRBV29-1; j_gene: TRBJ2-7; CDR3aa: CSVEIQDFPYEQYF
v_gene: TRBV28; j_gene: TRBJ2-2; CDR3aa: CASSPPRGITGELFF
v_gene: TRBV5-1; j_gene: TRBJ1-2; CDR3aa: CASSLELGRENYGYTF
v_gene: TRBV25-1; j_gene: TRBJ2-3; CDR3aa: CASSDWTVTWDTQYF
v_gene: TRBV5-1; j_gene: TRBJ1-1; CDR3aa: CASSYLTGNREAFF
v_gene: TRBV11-3; j_gene: TRBJ2-1; CDR3aa: CASSSSVNEQFF
v_gene: TRBV12-3/TRBV12-4; j_gene: TRBJ1-5; CDR3aa: CASSFPAGHQPQHF
v_gene: TRBV7-2; j_gene: TRBJ2-7; CDR3aa: CASSLEGRKYEQYF
v_gene: TRBV19; j_gene: TRBJ1-5; CDR3aa: CASTYDSNSNQPQHF
v_gene: TRBV5-8; j_gene: TRBJ2-4; CDR3aa: CASSLAAVAKNIQYF
v_gene: TRBV20-1; j_gene: TRBJ2-3; CDR3aa: CSGQGTTDTQYF
v_gene: TRBV11-2; j_gene: TRBJ2-2; CDR3aa: CASNYGDRGAGELFF
v_gene: TRBV2; j_gene: TRBJ2-2; CDR3aa: CASSEAPLAGGPGGELFF
v_gene: TRBV20-1; j_gene: TRBJ2-2; CDR3aa: CSARKWGTGELFF
v_gene: TRBV20-1; j_gene: TRBJ2-3; CDR3aa: CSAGLASTDTQYF
v_gene: TRBV28; j_gene: TRBJ2-1; CDR3aa: CASSLYRDEQFF
v_gene: TRBV7-9; j_gene: TRBJ2-7; CDR3aa: CASSEDVFGYEQYF
v_gene: TRBV6-4; j_gene: TRBJ2-2; CDR3aa: CASSDSVGELFF
v_gene: TRBV6-2/TRBV6-3; j_gene: TRBJ1-5; CDR3aa: CASTLTGRQPQHF
v_gene: TRBV5-1; j_gene: TRBJ2-7; CDR3aa: CASSPGGQGSGEQYF
v_gene: TRBV4-2; j_gene: TRBJ2-5; CDR3aa: CASSQEAAGGETQYF
v_gene: TRBV4-1; j_gene: TRBJ1-2; CDR3aa: CASSAGANYGYTF
v_gene: TRBV20-1; j_gene: TRBJ2-7; CDR3aa: CSAPGPQSYEQYF
v_gene: TRBV28; j_gene: TRBJ2-4; CDR3aa: CASSLRGQLKNIQYF
v_gene: TRBV28; j_gene: TRBJ2-7; CDR3aa: CASSLLSGGASYEQYF
v_gene: TRBV10-1; j_gene: TRBJ2-3; CDR3aa: CASSERGGSTDTQYF
v_gene: TRBV7-2; j_gene: TRBJ2-5; CDR3aa: CASSLSGGPETQYF
v_gene: TRBV12-3/TRBV12-4; j_gene: TRBJ2-5; CDR3aa: CASSLALTGGETQYF
v_gene: TRBV3-1; j_gene: TRBJ2-7; CDR3aa: CASSQGTGNSYEQYF
v_gene: TRBV30; j_gene: TRBJ1-1; CDR3aa: CAWSVVQNTEAFF
v_gene: TRBV7-2; j_gene: TRBJ2-2; CDR3aa: CAGSLLNRGNTGELFF
v_gene: TRBV4-3; j_gene: TRBJ2-7; CDR3aa: CASSEGLAGQNYEQYF
v_gene: TRBV4-2; j_gene: TRBJ2-1; CDR3aa: CASSSSGSSYNEQFF
v_gene: TRBV6-1; j_gene: TRBJ2-1; CDR3aa: CAVLGPQNNEQFF
v_gene: TRBV19; j_gene: TRBJ1-5; CDR3aa: CASSPYRGRSNQPQHF
v_gene: TRBV12-3/TRBV12-4; j_gene: TRBJ1-2; CDR3aa: CASSSGRGRMYGYTF
v_gene: TRBV30; j_gene: TRBJ2-3; CDR3aa: CAWSVRIFSTDTQYF